These 12 T cell receptor beta chains originate from one sample sequenced in a study of blood T cell repertoires in COVID-19. Profiled with immunoSEQ multiplex PCR; TCRdb holds only in-frame clones, not every one. The sample shows 150,000 to 200,000 clones, approximately 88% of them seen only once. Sequences were obtained from PBMCs or T cells enriched from blood (not recorded which). The receptors derive from a woman aged 18-35 years who had recovered from COVID-19.

In DNA, the CDR3 is TGTGCCAGCAGCCTGAAGGCAGAGGACTATGGCTACACCTTC. Translating gives CASSLKAEDYGYTF. The V call is TRBV27, the J call TRBJ1-2; the D is unclear. V was shortened by 6 bases and J by 3 bases, with 14 bases between the two germline ends. Germline CDR1 reads MNHEY; CDR2 reads SMNVEV (reference sequence). The length of the CDR3 is 14 residues.

This clone occurred once. The chain recombines TRBV28 with TRBJ1-2, with 9 bases aligning to TRBD1. The CDR3 has 14 amino acids. CDR1 is MDHEN and CDR2 is SYDVKM in the germline V gene. Trimming cost V 4 bases and J 9 bases; bases outside gene matches: 9. CDR3 nucleotide sequence: TGTGCCAGCAGTTGGAGAGGGACAGGGTTGAGCTACACCTTC. Translating gives CASSWRGTGLSYTF.

This sequence joins TRBV18 and TRBJ1-1; 9 positions match TRBD1. The CDR3 length is 18 residues. Germline V gene data show CDR1 as KGHSH and CDR2 as LQKENI. The junction had 8 bases not matched to a gene; V was cut back by 0 bases and J by 0 bases. In nucleotides, the CDR3 is TGTGCCAGCTCACCACCGTGGATGACAGGGGGTATGAACACTGAAGCTTTCTTT. It yields the protein CASSPPWMTGGMNTEAFF.

The V and J genes are TRBV29-1 and TRBJ1-1, with D perhaps matching TRBD1 (6 bases). V was pared by 7 bases and J by 5 bases, with 26 bases between. The CDR3 is 16 residues long. Per the germline V gene, CDR1 is SQVTM and CDR2 is ANQGSEA. The chain's CDR3 is CSAGTPNLRMYTEAFF. DNA for the CDR3: TGCAGCGCCGGGACACCTAACCTTAGAATGTATACTGAAGCTTTCTTT.

V usage is TRBV11-2 and J usage is TRBJ2-2, with no clear D. Germline CDR1 reads SGHAT; CDR2 reads FQNNGV. The CDR3 consists of 12 residues. The V end lost 3 bases, the J end lost 5 bases, and 4 bases lay between the germline ends. CDR3 protein: CASSFQTGELFF. CDR3 coding DNA: TGTGCCAGCAGCTTCCAGACCGGGGAGCTGTTTTTT. The variable domain in full, with the rest retrieved from reference TRBV11-2 and TRBJ2-2, is EAGVAQSPRYKIIEKRQSVAFWCNPISGHATLYWYQQILGQGPKLLIQFQNNGVVDDSQLPKDRFSAERLKGVDSTLKIQPAKLEDSAVYLCASSFQTGELFFGEGSRLTVL.

This clone was detected only a few times. The chain carries TRBV10-1 and TRBJ2-1; 13 nucleotides match TRBD2. The CDR3 consists of 17 residues. Germline loops: CDR1 WNHNN, CDR2 SYGVQD (reference sequence). Trimming cost V 5 bases and J 7 bases; bases outside gene matches: 11. The CDR3 DNA is TGCGCCAGCAGTAAAGGACTAGCGGGGGAAATCTTAAATGAGCAGTTCTTC. Protein: CASSKGLAGEILNEQFF.

V is TRBV28 and J is TRBJ1-2; no firm D call. Trimming took 5 bases from V and 6 from J, leaving 16 bases between them. This CDR3 has 14 residues. Germline CDR1 and CDR2: MDHEN and SYDVKM. The CDR3 loop is CASSSSVGGDGYTF. Here the CDR3 DNA reads TGTGCCAGCAGTAGTTCGGTGGGAGGCGATGGCTACACCTTC.

The chain joins TRBV28 to TRBJ2-5; TRBD2 might be the D (7 bases). Trimming stripped 3 bases from V and 7 bases from J, with 12 bases between. Germline loops: CDR1 MDHEN, CDR2 SYDVKM. This CDR3 has 13 amino acids. In DNA form, the CDR3 reads TGTGCCAGCAGTTTGGGGGGAGGGGGGACCCAGTACTTC. As protein: CASSLGGGGTQYF.

The chain has TRBV7-9 and TRBJ2-3; the match to TRBD1 covers 11 bases. The ends lost 5 bases at V and 7 bases at J; junction bases unmatched: 11. The CDR3 has 16 residues. The V gene's germline CDR1 is SEHNR and CDR2 FQNEAQ (reference sequence). DNA of the CDR3: TGTGCCAGCAGCCGGCCCGGGACAGGGGGTTCCAATACGCAGTATTTT. Its translation is CASSRPGTGGSNTQYF.

The chain is built from TRBV6-5 and TRBJ2-2; 7 bases match TRBD2. CDR1 and CDR2 (germline): MNHEY, SVGAGI. J gave up 5 bases and V 0 bases, and 6 bases lay outside the gene matches. This CDR3 has 16 amino acids. Here the CDR3 reads CASSYSGGGRTGELFF. CDR3 in DNA: TGTGCCAGCAGTTACTCCGGGGGAGGGAGGACCGGGGAGCTGTTTTTT.

The rearrangement uses TRBV7-8 and TRBJ2-5; possible D gene TRBD2, 5 bases. The CDR3 covers 12 residues. The germline V gene encodes CDR1 SGHVS and CDR2 FQNEAQ. V was pared by 5 bases and J by 5 bases, with 9 bases between. The CDR3 nucleotides are TGTGCCAGCAGCCCCCAGCGGGAGACCCAGTACTTC. It specifies CASSPQRETQYF.

The chain carries TRBV28 and TRBJ2-7; D unclear. The germline V gene has CDR1 MDHEN and CDR2 SYDVKM. V gave up 5 bases and J gave up 3 bases, with 5 bases separating them. The CDR3 sequence is 11 residues long. The CDR3 loop is CASSTDYEQYF. Here the CDR3 DNA reads TGTGCCAGCAGTACAGACTACGAGCAGTACTTC.